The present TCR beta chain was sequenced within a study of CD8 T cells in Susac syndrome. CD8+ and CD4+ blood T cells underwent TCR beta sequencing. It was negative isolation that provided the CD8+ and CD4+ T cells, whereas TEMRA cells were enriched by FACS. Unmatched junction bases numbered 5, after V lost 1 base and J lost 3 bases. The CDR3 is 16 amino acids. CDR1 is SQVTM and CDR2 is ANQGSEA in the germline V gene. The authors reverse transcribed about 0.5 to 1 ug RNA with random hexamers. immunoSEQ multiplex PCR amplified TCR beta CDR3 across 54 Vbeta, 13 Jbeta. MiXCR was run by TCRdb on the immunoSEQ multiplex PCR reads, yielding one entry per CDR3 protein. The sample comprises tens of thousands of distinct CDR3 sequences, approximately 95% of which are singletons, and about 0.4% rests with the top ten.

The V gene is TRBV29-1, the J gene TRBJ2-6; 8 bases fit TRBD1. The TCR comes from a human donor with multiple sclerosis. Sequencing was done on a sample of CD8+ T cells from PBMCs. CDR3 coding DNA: TGCAGCGTTGAAGGTTCAGGGACAGGTGGGGCCAACGTCCTGACTTTC. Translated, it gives CSVEGSGTGGANVLTF.